This T cell receptor beta chain was identified during a study of long-term antiretroviral therapy in people with HIV. About the study: The 2015 immediate-ART recommendation came about a decade after the earliest samples.

In the United States, treatment was given to all participants with HIV. Researchers ran immunoSEQ v3.0 at survey level. The protocol was immunoSEQ multiplex PCR, while the TCRdb copy is restricted to in-frame clones and leaves out a portion. The data contain under 50,000 clones, 86% of them singletons. Germline CDR1 reads SNHLY; CDR2 reads FYNNEI. The CDR3 sequence is 14 residues long. The ends lost 5 bases at V and 3 bases at J; junction bases unmatched: 6. The chain carries TRBV2 and TRBJ2-7, with 8 bases lining up with TRBD1. The source was unsorted PBMCs, collected 1.2 years after starting antiretroviral therapy. This clonotype was sampled from a woman aged 50 to 60 with HIV. DNA for the CDR3: TGTGCCAGCAGTTTACCGGGACAGGTCTACGAGCAGTACTTC. It translates to CASSLPGQVYEQYF.